This TCR beta chain was sequenced during a study of control samples from healthy donors and cancer patients. The data were produced by immunoSEQ multiplex PCR, yet TCRdb's version contains in-frame clones alone and is incomplete. Of 25,000 to 35,000 clones in the sample, roughly 94% were seen once. V was pared by 8 bases and J by 3 bases, with 3 bases of the junction left unmatched. This CDR3 region has 13 residues. The germline gives CDR1 SNHLY, CDR2 FYNNEI. The sequenced material came from blood. This sequence originates from a man in his 60s in good health. V usage is TRBV2 and J usage is TRBJ2-5; 10 bases align to TRBD2. This CDR3 is CASLGLAEETQYF. The CDR3 DNA follows: TGTGCCAGCCTTGGACTAGCGGAAGAGACCCAGTACTTC. Drawing the rest from reference TRBV2 and TRBJ2-5, the complete variable domain is EPEVTQTPSHQVTQMGQEVILRCVPISNHLYFYWYRQILGQKVEFLVSFYNNEISEKSEIFDDQFSVERPDGSNFTLKIRSTKLEDSAMYFCASLGLAEETQYFGPGTRLLVL.